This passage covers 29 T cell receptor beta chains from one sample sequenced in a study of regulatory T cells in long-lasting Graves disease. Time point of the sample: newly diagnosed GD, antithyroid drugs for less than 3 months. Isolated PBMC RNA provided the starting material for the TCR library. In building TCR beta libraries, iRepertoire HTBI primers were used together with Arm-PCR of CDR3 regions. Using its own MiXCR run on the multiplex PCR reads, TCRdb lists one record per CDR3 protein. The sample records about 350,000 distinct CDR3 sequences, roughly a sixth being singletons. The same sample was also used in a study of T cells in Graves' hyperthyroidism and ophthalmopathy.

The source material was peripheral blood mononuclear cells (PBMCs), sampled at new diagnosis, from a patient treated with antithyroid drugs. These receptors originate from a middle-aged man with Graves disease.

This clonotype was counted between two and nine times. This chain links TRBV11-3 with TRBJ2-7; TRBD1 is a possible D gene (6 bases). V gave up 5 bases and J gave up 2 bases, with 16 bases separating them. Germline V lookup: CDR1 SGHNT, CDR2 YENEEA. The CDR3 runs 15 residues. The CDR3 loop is CASSPLRDITYEQYF. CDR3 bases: TGTGCCAGCAGCCCTTTACGGGACATAACCTACGAGCAGTACTTC.

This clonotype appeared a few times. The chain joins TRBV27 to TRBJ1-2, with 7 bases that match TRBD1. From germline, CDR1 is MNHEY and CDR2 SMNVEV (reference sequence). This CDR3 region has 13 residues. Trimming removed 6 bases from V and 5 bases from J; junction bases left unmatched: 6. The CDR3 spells CASRRRTGYGYTF. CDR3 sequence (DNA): TGTGCCAGCAGACGACGGACAGGTTATGGCTACACCTTC.

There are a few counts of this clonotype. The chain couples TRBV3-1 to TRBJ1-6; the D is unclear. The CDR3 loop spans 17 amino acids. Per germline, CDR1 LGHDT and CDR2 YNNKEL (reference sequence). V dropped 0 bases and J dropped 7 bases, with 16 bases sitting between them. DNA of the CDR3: TGTGCCAGCAGCCAAGAGGGCGGGAAGGGAGGAAATTCACCCCTCCACTTT. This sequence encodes CASSQEGGKGGNSPLHF.

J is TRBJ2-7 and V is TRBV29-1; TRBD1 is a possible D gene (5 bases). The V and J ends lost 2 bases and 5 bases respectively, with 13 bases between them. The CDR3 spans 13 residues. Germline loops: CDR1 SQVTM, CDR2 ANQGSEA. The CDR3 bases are TGCAGCGTTGAAAGGGGTGGCAGGAACGAGCAGTACTTC. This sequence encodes CSVERGGRNEQYF.

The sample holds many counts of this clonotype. CDR3 DNA: TGCGCCAGCAGCTTGGAAGGGGGCCACGAGCAGTACTTC. Amino acid sequence: CASSLEGGHEQYF. The chain joins TRBV5-1 to TRBJ2-7; 7 bases agree with TRBD1. Germline V gene sequence: CDR1 SGHRS, CDR2 YFSETQ. CDR3 length: 13 amino acids. The junction had 2 bases not matched to a gene; V was cut back by 0 bases and J by 5 bases.

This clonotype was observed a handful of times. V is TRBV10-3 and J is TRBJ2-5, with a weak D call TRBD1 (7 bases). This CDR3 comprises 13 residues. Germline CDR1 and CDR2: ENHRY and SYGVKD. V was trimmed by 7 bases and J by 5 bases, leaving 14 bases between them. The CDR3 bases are TGTGCCATCAAGGAGGGGGCGGGGGAGACCCAGTACTTC. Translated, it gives CAIKEGAGETQYF.

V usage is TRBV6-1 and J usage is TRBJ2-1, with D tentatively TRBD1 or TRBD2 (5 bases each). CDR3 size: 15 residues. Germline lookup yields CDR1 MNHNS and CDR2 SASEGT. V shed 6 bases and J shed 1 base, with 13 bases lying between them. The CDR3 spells CASSRQGESYNEQFF. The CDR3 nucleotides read TGTGCCAGCAGCCGGCAAGGGGAGTCCTACAATGAGCAGTTCTTC.

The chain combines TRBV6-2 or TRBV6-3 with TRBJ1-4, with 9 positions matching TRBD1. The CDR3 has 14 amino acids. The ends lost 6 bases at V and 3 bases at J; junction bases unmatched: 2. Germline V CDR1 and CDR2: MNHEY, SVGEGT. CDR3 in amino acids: CASRTGGANEKLFF. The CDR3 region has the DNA TGTGCCAGCAGGACAGGGGGGGCTAATGAAAAACTGTTTTTT.

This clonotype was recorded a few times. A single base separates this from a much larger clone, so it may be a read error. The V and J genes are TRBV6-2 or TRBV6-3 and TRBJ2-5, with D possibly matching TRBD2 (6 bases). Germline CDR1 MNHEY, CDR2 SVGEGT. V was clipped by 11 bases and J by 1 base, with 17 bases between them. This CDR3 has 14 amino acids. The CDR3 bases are TGTGCCGGCAAGTTAGCGGTAATCCAAGAGACCCAGTACTTC. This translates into CAGKLAVIQETQYF.

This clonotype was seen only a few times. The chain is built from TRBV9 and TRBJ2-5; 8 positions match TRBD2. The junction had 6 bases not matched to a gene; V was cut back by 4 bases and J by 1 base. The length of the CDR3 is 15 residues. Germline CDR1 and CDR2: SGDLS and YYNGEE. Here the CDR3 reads CASSISTSAQETQYF. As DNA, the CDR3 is TGTGCCAGCAGCATATCGACTAGCGCCCAAGAGACCCAGTACTTC.

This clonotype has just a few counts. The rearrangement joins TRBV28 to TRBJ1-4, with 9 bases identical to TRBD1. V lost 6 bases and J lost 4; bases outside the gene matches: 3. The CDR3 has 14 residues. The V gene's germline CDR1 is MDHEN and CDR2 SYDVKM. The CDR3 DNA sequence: TGTGCCAGCAGGTCGACAGGGGGTAATGAAAAACTGTTTTTT. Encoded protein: CASRSTGGNEKLFF.

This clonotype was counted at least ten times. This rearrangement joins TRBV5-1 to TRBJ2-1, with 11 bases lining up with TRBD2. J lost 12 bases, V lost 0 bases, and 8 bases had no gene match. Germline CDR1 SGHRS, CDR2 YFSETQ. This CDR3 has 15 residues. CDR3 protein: CASSLVLAGGSVQFF. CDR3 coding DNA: TGCGCCAGCAGCTTGGTCTTAGCGGGGGGGTCAGTGCAGTTCTTC.

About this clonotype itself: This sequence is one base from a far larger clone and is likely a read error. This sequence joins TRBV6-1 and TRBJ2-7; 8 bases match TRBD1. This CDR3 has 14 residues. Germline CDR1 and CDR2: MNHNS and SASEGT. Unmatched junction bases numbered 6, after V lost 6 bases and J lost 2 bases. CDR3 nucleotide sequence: TGTGCCAGCAGACCGGGACAGGCGACCTACGAGCAGTACTTC. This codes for CASRPGQATYEQYF.

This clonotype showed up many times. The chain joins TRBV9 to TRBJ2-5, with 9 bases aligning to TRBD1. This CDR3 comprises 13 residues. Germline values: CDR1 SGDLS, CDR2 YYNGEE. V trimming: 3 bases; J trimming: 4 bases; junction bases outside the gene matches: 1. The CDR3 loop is CASSAGQGETQYF. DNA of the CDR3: TGTGCCAGCAGCGCGGGACAGGGAGAGACCCAGTACTTC.

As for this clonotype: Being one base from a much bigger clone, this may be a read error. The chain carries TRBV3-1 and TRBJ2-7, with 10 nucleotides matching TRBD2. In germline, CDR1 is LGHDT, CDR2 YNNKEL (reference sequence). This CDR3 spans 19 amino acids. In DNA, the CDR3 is TGTGCCAGCTGCCAACCTAGAAGAAGAGGACTAGCGGACTACTACGAGCAGTACTTC. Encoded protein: CASCQPRRRGLADYYEQYF.

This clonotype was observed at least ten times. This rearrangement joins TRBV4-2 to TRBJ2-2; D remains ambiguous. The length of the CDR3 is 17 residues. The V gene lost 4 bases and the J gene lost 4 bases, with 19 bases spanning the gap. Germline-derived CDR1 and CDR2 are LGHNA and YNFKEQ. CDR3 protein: CASSPQKLGEATGELFF. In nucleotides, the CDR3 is TGTGCCAGCAGCCCCCAGAAGCTAGGTGAGGCCACCGGGGAGCTGTTTTTT.

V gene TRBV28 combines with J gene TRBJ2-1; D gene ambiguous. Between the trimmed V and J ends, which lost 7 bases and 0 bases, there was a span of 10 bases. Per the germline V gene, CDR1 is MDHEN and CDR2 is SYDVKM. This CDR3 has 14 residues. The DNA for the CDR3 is TGTGCCAGCAAGAACCAACGCTCCTACAATGAGCAGTTCTTC. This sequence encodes CASKNQRSYNEQFF.

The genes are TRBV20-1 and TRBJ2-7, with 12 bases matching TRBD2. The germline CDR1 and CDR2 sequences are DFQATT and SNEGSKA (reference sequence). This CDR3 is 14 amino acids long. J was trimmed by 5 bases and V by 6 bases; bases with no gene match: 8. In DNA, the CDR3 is TGCAGTGCGCCCCGACTAGCGGGGGTACACGAGCAGTACTTC. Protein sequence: CSAPRLAGVHEQYF.

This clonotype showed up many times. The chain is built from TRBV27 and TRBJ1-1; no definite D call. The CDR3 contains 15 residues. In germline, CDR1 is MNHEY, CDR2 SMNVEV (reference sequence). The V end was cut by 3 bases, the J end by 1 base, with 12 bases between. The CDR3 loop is CASSFSGDKNTEAFF. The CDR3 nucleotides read TGTGCCAGCAGTTTTAGTGGCGATAAGAACACTGAAGCTTTCTTT.

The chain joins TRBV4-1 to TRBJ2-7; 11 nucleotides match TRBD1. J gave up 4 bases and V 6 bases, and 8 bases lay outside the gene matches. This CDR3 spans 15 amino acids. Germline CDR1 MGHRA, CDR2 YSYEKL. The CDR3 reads CASRLGQGAVYEQYF. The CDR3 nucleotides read TGCGCCAGCAGGCTCGGACAGGGGGCGGTTTACGAGCAGTACTTC.

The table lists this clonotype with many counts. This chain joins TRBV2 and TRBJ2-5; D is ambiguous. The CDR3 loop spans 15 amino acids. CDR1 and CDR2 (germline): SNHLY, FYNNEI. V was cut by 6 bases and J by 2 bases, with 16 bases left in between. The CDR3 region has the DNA TGTGCCAGCAGCCTATACGGGCTTAAGCAAGAGACCCAGTACTTC. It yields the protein CASSLYGLKQETQYF.

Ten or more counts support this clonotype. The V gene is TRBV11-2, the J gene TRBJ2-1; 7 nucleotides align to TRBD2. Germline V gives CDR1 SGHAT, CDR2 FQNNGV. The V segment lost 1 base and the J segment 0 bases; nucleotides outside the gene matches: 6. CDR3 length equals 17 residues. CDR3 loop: CASSLAGGTSSYNEQFF. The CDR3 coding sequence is TGTGCCAGCAGCTTAGCGGGGGGAACAAGCTCCTACAATGAGCAGTTCTTC.

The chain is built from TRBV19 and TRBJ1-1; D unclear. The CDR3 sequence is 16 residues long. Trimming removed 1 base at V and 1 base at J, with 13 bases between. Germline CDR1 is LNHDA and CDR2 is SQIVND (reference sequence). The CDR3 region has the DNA TGTGCCAGTAGTATAGGGCCCCGCCGCGGGAACACTGAAGCTTTCTTT. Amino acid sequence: CASSIGPRRGNTEAFF.

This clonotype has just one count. The CDR3 spells CASSSNGGGVRSEAFF. Here the CDR3 DNA reads TGTGCCAGCAGCAGCAATGGGGGGGGGGTCCGGTCTGAAGCTTTCTTT. The J gene is TRBJ1-1, the V gene TRBV7-9, with D tentatively TRBD1 (5 bases). The V and J ends lost 5 bases and 6 bases respectively, with 22 bases between them. Germline V gives CDR1 SEHNR, CDR2 FQNEAQ (reference sequence). The CDR3 sequence is 16 residues long.

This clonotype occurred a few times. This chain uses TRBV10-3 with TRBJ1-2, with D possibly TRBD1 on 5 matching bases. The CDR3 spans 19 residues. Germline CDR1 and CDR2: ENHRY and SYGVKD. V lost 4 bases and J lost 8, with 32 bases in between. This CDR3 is CAISAYLGTLTAWGEGYTF. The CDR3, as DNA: TGTGCCATCAGTGCTTATCTTGGGACCCTGACTGCTTGGGGTGAGGGCTACACCTTC.

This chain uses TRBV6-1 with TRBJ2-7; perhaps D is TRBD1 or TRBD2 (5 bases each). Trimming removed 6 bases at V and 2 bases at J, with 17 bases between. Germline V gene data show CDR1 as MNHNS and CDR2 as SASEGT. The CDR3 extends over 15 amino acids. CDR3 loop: CASSRAGTPTYEQYF. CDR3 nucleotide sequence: TGTGCCAGCAGCCGAGCCGGGACCCCGACCTACGAGCAGTACTTC.

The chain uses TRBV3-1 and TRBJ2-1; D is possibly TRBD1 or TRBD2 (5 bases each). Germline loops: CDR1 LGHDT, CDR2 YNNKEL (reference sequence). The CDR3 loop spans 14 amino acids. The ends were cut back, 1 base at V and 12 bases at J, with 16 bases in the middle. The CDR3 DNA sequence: TGTGCCAGCAGCCAAGTCCTCCGGGACCACCTGCAGTTCTTC. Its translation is CASSQVLRDHLQFF.

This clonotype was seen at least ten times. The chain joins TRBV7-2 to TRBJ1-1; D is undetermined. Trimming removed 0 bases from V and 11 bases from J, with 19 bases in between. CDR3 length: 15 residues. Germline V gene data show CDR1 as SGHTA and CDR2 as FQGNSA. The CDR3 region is CASSLATASARGAFF. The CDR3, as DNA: TGTGCCAGCAGCTTAGCCACAGCATCCGCCCGAGGGGCTTTCTTT.

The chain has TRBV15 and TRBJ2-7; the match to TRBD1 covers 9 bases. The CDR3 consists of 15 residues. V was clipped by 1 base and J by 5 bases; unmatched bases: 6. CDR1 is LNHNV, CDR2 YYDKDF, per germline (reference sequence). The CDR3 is CATSRAPGQGHEQYF. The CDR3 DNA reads TGTGCCACCAGCAGAGCTCCGGGACAGGGCCACGAGCAGTACTTC.